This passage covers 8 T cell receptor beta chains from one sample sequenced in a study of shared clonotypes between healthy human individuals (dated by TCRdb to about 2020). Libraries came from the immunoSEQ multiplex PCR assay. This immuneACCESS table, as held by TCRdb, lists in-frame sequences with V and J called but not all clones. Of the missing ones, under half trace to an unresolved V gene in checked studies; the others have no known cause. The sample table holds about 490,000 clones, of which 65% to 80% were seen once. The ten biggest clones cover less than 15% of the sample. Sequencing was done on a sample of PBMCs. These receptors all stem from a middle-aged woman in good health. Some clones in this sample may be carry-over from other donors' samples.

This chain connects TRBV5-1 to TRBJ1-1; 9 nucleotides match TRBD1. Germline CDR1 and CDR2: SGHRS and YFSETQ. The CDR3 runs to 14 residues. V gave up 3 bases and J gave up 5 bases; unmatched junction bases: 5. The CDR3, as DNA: TGCGCCAGCAGCTCGGACAGGGGACGGACTGAAGCTTTCTTT. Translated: CASSSDRGRTEAFF.

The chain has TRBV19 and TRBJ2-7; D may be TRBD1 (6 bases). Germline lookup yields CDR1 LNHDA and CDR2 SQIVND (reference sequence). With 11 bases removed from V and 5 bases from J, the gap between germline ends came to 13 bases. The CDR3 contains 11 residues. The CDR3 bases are TGTGCCCGATACAGGGATCACGAGCAGTACTTC. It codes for CARYRDHEQYF.

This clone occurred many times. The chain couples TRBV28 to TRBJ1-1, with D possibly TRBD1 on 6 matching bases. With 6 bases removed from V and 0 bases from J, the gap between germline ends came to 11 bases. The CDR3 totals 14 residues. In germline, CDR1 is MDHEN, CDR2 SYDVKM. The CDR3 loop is CASSRGGLNTEAFF. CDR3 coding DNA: TGTGCCAGCAGCCGCGGGGGGCTGAACACTGAAGCTTTCTTT.

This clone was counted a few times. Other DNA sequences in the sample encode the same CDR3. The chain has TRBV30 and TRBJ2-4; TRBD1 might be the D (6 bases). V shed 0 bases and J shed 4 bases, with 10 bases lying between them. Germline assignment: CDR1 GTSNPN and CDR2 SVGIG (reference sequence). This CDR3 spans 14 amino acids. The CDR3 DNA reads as TGTGCCTGGAGTGTACAGGGCGGTAAAAACATTCAGTACTTC. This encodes CAWSVQGGKNIQYF.

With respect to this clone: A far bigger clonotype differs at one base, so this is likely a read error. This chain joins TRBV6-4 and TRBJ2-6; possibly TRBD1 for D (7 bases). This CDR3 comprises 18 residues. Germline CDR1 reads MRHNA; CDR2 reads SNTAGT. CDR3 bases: TGTGCCAGCAGTGGGGCGGCAGGGGGAGGCTCTGGGGCCAACATCCTGACTTTC. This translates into CASSGAAGGGSGANILTF.

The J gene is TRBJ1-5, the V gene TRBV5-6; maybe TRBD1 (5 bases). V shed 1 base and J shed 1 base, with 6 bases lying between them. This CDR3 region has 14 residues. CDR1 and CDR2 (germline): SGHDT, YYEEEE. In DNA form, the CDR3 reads TGTGCCAGCAGCTTGTGGGGGAGCAATCAGCCCCAGCATTTT. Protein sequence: CASSLWGSNQPQHF.

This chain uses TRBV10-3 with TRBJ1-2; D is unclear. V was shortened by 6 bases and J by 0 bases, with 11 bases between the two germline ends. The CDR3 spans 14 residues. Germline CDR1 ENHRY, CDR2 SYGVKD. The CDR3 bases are TGTGCCATCAGAGACACGATGACTAACTATGGCTACACCTTC. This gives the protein CAIRDTMTNYGYTF.

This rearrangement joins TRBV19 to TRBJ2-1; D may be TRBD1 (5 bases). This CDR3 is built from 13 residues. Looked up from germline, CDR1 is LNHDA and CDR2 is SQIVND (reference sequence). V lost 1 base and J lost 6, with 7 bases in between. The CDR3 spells CASSIAQVNEQFF. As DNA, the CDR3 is TGTGCCAGTAGTATAGCACAGGTCAATGAGCAGTTCTTC.